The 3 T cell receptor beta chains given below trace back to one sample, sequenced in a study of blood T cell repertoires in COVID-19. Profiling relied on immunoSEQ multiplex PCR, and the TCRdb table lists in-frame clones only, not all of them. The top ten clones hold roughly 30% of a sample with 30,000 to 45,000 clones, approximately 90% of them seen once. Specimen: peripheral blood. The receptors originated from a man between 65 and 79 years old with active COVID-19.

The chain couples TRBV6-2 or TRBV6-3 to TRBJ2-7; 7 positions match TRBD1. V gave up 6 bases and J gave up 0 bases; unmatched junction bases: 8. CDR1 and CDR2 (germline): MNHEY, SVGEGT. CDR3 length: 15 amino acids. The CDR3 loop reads CASRPTGQASYEQYF. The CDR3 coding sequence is TGTGCCAGCAGACCTACCGGACAGGCCTCCTACGAGCAGTACTTC.

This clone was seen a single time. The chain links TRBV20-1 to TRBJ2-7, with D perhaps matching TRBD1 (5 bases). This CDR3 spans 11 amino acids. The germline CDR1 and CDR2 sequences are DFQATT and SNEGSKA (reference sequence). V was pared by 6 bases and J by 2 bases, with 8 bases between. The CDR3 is CSALDTYEQYF. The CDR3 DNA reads TGCAGTGCACTGGACACCTACGAGCAGTACTTC.

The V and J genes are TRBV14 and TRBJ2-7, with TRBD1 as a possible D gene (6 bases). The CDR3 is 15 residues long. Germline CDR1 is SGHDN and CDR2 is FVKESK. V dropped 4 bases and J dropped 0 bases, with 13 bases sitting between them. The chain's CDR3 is CASSRRDTHSYEQYF. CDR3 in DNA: TGTGCCAGCAGCCGCCGGGACACACACTCCTACGAGCAGTACTTC.